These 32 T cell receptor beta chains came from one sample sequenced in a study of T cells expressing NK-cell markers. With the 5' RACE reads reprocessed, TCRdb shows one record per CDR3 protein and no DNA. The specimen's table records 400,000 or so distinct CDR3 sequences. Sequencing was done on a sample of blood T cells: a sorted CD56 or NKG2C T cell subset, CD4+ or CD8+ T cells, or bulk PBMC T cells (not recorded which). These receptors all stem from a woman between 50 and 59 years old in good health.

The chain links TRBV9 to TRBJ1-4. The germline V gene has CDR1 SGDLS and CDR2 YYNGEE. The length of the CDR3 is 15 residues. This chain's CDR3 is CASSVGFRPDEKLFF. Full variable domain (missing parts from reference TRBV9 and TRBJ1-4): DSGVTQTPKHLITATGQRVTLRCSPRSGDLSVYWYQQSLDQGLQFLIQYYNGEERAKGNILERFSAQQFPDLHSELNLSSLELGDSALYFCASSVGFRPDEKLFFGSGTQLSVL.

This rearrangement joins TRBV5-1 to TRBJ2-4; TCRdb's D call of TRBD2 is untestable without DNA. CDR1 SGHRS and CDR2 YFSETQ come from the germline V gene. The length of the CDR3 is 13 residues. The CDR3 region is CASSLNTRDIQYF.

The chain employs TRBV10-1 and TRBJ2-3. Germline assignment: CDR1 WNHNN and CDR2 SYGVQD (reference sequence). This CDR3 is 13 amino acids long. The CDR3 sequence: CASTSSVGDTQYF.

Here the CDR3 reads CSARDGRLTAVGSPLHF. The chain carries TRBV20-1 and TRBJ1-6; TCRdb lists TRBD1, though no DNA is available to test this call. Germline V gene data show CDR1 as DFQATT and CDR2 as SNEGSKA (reference sequence). This CDR3 is built from 17 residues.

CDR3 residues: CSARPGTGETDTQYF. The gene calls are TRBV20-1 and TRBJ2-3; the D call of TRBD1 rests on TCRdb alone, since no DNA is present to check it. Germline CDR1 reads DFQATT; CDR2 reads SNEGSKA (reference sequence). The CDR3 contains 15 residues.

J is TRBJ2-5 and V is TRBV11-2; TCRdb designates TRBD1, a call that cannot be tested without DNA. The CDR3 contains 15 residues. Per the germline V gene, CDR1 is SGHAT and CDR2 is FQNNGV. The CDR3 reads CASSDLQGRVETQYF.

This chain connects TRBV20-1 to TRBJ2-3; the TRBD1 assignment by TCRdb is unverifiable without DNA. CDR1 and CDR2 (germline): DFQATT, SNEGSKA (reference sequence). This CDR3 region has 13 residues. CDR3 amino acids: CSAISLGADTQYF.

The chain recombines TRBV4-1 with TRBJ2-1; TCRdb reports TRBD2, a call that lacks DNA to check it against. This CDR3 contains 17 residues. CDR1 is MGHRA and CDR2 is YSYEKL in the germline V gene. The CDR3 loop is CASSQGPASGSFNEQFF.

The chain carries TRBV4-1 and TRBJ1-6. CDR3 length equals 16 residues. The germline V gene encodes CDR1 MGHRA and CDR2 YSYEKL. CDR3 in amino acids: CASSQAEGRYNSPLHF.

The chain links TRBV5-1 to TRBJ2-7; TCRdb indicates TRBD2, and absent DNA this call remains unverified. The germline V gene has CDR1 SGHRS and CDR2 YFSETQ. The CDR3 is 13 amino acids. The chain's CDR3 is CASSLSSADEQYF.

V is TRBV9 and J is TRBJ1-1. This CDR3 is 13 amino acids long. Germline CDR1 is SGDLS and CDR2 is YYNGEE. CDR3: CASIDEEGTEAFF. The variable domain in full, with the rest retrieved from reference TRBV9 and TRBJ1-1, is DSGVTQTPKHLITATGQRVTLRCSPRSGDLSVYWYQQSLDQGLQFLIQYYNGEERAKGNILERFSAQQFPDLHSELNLSSLELGDSALYFCASIDEEGTEAFFGQGTRLTVV.

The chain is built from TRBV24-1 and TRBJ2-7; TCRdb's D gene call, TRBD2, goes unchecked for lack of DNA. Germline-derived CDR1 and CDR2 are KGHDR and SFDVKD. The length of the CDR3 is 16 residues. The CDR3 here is CATSDSTSGRAYEQYF.

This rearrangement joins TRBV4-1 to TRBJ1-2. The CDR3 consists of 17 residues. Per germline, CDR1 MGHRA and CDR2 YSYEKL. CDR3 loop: CASSQNPLRRDGDGYTF.

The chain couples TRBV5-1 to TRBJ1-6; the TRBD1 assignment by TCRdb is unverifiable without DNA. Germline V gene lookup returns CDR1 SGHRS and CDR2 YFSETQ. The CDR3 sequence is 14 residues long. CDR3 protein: CASKPGTDNSPLHF. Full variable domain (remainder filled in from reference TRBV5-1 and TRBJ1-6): KAGVTQTPRYLIKTRGQQVTLSCSPISGHRSVSWYQQTPGQGLQFLFEYFSETQRNKGNFPGRFSGRQFSNSRSEMNVSTLELGDSALYLCASKPGTDNSPLHFGNGTRLTVT.

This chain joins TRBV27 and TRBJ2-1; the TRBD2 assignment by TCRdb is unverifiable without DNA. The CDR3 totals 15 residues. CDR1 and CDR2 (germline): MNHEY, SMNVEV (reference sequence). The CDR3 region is CASSFWTSGGNEQFF.

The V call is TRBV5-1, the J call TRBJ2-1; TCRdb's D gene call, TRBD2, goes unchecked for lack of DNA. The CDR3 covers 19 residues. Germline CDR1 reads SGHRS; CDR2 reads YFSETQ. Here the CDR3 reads CASSPGLAGPLIPPNEQFF. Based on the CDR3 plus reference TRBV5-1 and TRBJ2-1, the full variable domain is KAGVTQTPRYLIKTRGQQVTLSCSPISGHRSVSWYQQTPGQGLQFLFEYFSETQRNKGNFPGRFSGRQFSNSRSEMNVSTLELGDSALYLCASSPGLAGPLIPPNEQFFGPGTRLTVL.

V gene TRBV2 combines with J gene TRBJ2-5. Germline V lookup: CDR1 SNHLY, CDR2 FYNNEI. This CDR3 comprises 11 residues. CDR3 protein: CASSDSETQYF. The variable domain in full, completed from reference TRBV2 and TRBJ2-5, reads EPEVTQTPSHQVTQMGQEVILRCVPISNHLYFYWYRQILGQKVEFLVSFYNNEISEKSEIFDDQFSVERPDGSNFTLKIRSTKLEDSAMYFCASSDSETQYFGPGTRLLVL.

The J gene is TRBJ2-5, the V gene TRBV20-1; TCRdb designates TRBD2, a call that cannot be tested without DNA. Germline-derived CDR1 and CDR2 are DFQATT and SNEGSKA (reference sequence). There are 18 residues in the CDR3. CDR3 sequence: CSADSASSGARRRETQYF.

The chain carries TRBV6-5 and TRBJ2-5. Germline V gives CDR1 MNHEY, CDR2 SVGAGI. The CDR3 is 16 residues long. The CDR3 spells CASSPRPSGMRETQYF.

CDR3 protein: CASSLAGFRADADGYTF. This chain joins TRBV7-2 and TRBJ1-2. The V gene's germline CDR1 is SGHTA and CDR2 FQGNSA. The CDR3 spans 17 residues.

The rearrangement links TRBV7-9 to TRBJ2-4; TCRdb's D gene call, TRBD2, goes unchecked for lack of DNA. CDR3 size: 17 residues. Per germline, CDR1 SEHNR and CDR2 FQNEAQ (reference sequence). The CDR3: CASAPLRTSGAKNIQYF.

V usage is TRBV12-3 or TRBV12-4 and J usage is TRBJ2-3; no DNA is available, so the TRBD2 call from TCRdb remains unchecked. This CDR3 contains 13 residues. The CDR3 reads CASSFVAVLSQYF.

The CDR3 reads CATSRRGPGINEQFF. V is TRBV15 and J is TRBJ2-1; as DNA is missing, the TRBD1 call by TCRdb cannot be tested. Germline CDR1 LNHNV, CDR2 YYDKDF (reference sequence). The CDR3 contains 15 residues. Complete variable domain (other parts from reference TRBV15 and TRBJ2-1): DAMVIQNPRYQVTQFGKPVTLSCSQTLNHNVMYWYQQKSSQAPKLLFHYYDKDFNNEADTPDNFQSRRPNTSFCFLDIRSPGLGDTAMYLCATSRRGPGINEQFFGPGTRLTVL.

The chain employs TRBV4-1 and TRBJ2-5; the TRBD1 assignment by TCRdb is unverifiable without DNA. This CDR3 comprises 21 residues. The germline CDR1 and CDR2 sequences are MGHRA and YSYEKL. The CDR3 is CASSQPLIDVGRTGEKETQYF.

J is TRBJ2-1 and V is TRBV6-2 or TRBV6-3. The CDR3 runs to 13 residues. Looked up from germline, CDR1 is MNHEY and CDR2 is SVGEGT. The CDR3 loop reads CASSRIYLNEQFF.

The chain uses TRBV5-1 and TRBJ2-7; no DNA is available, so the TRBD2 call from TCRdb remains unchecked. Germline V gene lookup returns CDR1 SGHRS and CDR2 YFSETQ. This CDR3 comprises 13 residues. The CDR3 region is CASSFSVLYEQYF.

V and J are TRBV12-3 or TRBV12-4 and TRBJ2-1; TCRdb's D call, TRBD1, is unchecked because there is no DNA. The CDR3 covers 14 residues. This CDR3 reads CASRSGTALRPQFF.

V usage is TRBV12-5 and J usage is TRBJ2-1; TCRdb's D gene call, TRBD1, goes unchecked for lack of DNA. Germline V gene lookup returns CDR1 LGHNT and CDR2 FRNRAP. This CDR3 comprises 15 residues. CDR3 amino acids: CASGLTGSGNNEQFF.

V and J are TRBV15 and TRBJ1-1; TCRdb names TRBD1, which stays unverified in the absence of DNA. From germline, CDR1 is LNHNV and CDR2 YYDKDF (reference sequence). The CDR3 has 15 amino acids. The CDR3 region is CATSRAGQVEGAAFF.

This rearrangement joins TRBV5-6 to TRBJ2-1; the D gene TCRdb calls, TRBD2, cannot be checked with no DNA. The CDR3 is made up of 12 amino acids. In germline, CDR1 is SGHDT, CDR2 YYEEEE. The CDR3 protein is CASSPPSGRQFF.

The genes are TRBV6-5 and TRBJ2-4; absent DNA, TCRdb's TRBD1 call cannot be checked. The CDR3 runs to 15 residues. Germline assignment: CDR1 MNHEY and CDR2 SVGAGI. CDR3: CASKGSGSAKNIQYF.

CDR3 region: CASSLDSSLGVETQYF. V usage is TRBV11-3 and J usage is TRBJ2-5; TCRdb outputs TRBD1, but without DNA this stays unchecked. The CDR3 runs 16 residues. The V gene's germline CDR1 is SGHNT and CDR2 YENEEA.